A selection of T cell receptor beta chains follows, all from one sample in a study of blood T cells in healthy people across ages. Each CDR3 protein gets one entry after TCRdb re-called the 5' RACE reads with MiXCR. The table has more than 600,000 distinct CDR3 sequences, approximately 25% seen once. The sample was also linked to a second study, of T cells of mothers and their children.

Sequenced: blood. Every receptor here comes from a boy aged 5 to 17 in good health. Both conserved end residues are part of each CDR3. D genes are given only for firm matches. Size tells how often a clone was seen (once, few, many) or the class of an expanded clone, and some rows leave it out.

clone_size	v_call	j_call	d_call	cdr3_nt	cdr3_aa
many	TRBV5-1	TRBJ2-2	.	TGCGCCAGCAGCGGTCAGCTACCAACCGGGGAGCTGTTTTTT	CASSGQLPTGELFF
few	TRBV28	TRBJ2-3	TRBD1	TGTGCCAGCAGTAGGACAGGGGGAATAGATACGCAGTATTTT	CASSRTGGIDTQYF
many	TRBV27	TRBJ1-4	.	TGTGCCAGCAGTCCGGTGGTAGGAGCGTTATTGGAAAAACTGTTTTTT	CASSPVVGALLEKLFF
.	TRBV10-1	TRBJ2-7	TRBD2	TGCGCCAGCAGTGAGTCTCCTGGCGGGGGATACGAGCAGTACTTC	CASSESPGGGYEQYF
.	TRBV19	TRBJ1-5	.	TGTGCCAGTAAATATAGCAATCAGCCCCAGCATTTT	CASKYSNQPQHF
.	TRBV29-1	TRBJ2-5	.	TGCAGCGTTGACGGGGTTGAAGGGGAAAACCAAGAGACCCAGTACTTC	CSVDGVEGENQETQYF
.	TRBV28	TRBJ1-2	.	TGTGCCAGCAGAGCACACCAAAGAACCTATGGCTACACCTTC	CASRAHQRTYGYTF
.	TRBV7-3	TRBJ2-1	TRBD2	TGTGCCAGCAGCCTAGCGGGAGACGTCTCCTACAATGAGCAGTTCTTC	CASSLAGDVSYNEQFF
few	TRBV29-1	TRBJ2-5	TRBD2	TGCAGCGTTGATAGAGGGAGGGGTTCCCCATCGGAGCAGTACTTC	CSVDRGRGSPSEQYF
few	TRBV18	TRBJ2-5	.	TGTGCCAGCTCACCAGTAGTCCAGGGGCGCGGAGAGACCCAGTACTTC	CASSPVVQGRGETQYF
few	TRBV11-1	TRBJ2-1	.	TGTGCCAGCAGGTCCTGGCCGGGCAATGAGCAGTTCTTC	CASRSWPGNEQFF
.	TRBV11-2	TRBJ2-1	TRBD1	TGTGCCAGCAGCTTCACAGGGGGCCATCAGTACAATGAGCAGTTCTTC	CASSFTGGHQYNEQFF
few	TRBV5-1	TRBJ1-2	.	TGCGCCAGCAGCGGCGACAGTGGCTACACCTTC	CASSGDSGYTF
.	TRBV4-1	TRBJ1-2	.	TGCGCCAGCAGCCAAGTTCAGGGGAACTATGGCTACACCTTC	CASSQVQGNYGYTF
.	TRBV4-3	TRBJ1-2	TRBD1	TGCGCCAGCAGCCCAGGGACAGGGAAGCAAAGTGGCTACACCTTC	CASSPGTGKQSGYTF
few	TRBV5-5	TRBJ2-5	.	TGTGCCAGCAGCGCCAGGGGACGGTCCCAAGAGACCCAGTACTTC	CASSARGRSQETQYF
few	TRBV6-2/TRBV6-3	TRBJ2-5	.	TGTGCCAGCAAAGGGGGGCCGGAGACCCAGTACTTC	CASKGGPETQYF
few	TRBV5-6	TRBJ2-5	.	TGTGCCAGCAGCCCGGGTCCAGGGTTAATAGAGTACTTC	CASSPGPGLIEYF
many	TRBV29-1	TRBJ1-1	.	TGCAGCGTTGATCAGCACACTGAAGCTTTCTTT	CSVDQHTEAFF
.	TRBV4-1	TRBJ1-1	.	TGCGCCAGCAGCCAAGGGCGAGGGAGGGGGACTGAAGCTTTCTTT	CASSQGRGRGTEAFF
once	TRBV29-1	TRBJ1-4	TRBD1	TGCAGCGCTTACATAGACAGGGGACTCGAAAAACTGTTTTTT	CSAYIDRGLEKLFF
.	TRBV5-5	TRBJ2-1	.	TGTGCCAGCAGCTTGTTCCCTAGCTCCTACAATGAGCAGTTCTTC	CASSLFPSSYNEQFF
.	TRBV28	TRBJ1-2	.	TGTGCCATCTTGGACGTTCACTATGGCTACACCTTC	CAILDVHYGYTF
.	TRBV13	TRBJ2-1	TRBD1	TGTGCCAGCAGCTTAGGGGGACAGGGGGCCCCCAATGAGCAGTTCTTC	CASSLGGQGAPNEQFF
.	TRBV9	TRBJ2-1	TRBD2	TGTGCCAGCGCCGCCCAGGCTAGCGGGAGGTTCCATGAGCAGTTCTTC	CASAAQASGRFHEQFF
few	TRBV20-1	TRBJ2-6	TRBD2	TGCAGTGCTAGAGATGAGAAAAAGCGGGGGGTCTCTGGGGCCAACGTCCTGACTTTC	CSARDEKKRGVSGANVLTF